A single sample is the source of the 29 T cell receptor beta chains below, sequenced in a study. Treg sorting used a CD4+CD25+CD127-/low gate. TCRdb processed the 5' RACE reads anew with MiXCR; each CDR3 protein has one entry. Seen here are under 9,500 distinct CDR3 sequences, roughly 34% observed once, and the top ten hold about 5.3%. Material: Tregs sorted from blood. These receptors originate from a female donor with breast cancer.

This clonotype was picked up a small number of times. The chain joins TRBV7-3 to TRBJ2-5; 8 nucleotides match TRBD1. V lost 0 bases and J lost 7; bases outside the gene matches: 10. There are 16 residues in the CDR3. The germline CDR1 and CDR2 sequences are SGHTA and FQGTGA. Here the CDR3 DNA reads TGTGCCAGCAGCTTAACCTCCGGACAGGGAATGGGGACCCAGTACTTC. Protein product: CASSLTSGQGMGTQYF. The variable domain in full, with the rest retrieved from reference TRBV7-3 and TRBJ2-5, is GAGVSQTPSNKVTEKGKYVELRCDPISGHTALYWYRQSLGQGPEFLIYFQGTGAADDSGLPNDRFFAVRPEGSVSTLKIQRTERGDSAVYLCASSLTSGQGMGTQYFGPGTRLLVL.

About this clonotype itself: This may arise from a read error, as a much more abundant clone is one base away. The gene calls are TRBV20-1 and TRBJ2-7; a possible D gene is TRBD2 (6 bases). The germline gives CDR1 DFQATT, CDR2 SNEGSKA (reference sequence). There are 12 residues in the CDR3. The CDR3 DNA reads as TGCAGTGCTAGTTTAGCGCCGGGGGAGCAGAACGTC. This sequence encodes CSASLAPGEQNV.

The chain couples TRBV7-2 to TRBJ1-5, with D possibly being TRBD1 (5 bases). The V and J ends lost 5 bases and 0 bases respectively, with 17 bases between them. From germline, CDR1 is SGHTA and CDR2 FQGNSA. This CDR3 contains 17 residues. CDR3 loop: CASSAGHPGYSNQPQHF. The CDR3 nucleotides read TGTGCCAGCAGCGCCGGACACCCCGGGTATAGCAATCAGCCCCAGCATTTT.

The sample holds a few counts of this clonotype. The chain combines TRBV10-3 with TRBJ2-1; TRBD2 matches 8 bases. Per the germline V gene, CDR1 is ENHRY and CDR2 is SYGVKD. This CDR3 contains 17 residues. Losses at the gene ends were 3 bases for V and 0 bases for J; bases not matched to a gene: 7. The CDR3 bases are TGTGCCATCAGTGATTACCCGGGAGGGAGCTCCTACAATGAGCAGTTCTTC. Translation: CAISDYPGGSSYNEQFF.

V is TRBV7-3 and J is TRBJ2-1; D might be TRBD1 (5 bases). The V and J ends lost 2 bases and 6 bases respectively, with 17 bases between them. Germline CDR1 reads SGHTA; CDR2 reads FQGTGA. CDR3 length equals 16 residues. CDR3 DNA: TGTGCCAGCAGCTTAGTTTCAGGGTCCCCGGGCAATGAGCAGTTCTTC. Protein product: CASSLVSGSPGNEQFF.

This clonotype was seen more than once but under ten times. The CDR3 sequence is CASSQSGTTQPQHF. CDR3 DNA sequence: TGTGCCAGCAGCCAATCAGGGACGACACAGCCCCAGCATTTT. V gene TRBV4-2 combines with J gene TRBJ1-5; D is possibly TRBD1 (5 bases). CDR3 length equals 14 residues. V dropped 2 bases and J dropped 7 bases, with 12 bases sitting between them. The germline V gene has CDR1 LGHNA and CDR2 YNFKEQ.

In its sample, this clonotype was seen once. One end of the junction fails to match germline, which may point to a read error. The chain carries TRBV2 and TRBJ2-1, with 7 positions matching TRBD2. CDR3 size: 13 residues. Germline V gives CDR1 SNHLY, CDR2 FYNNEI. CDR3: CTSSASGVNEQFF. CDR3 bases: TGTACCAGCAGCGCCAGCGGGGTTAATGAGCAGTTCTTC.

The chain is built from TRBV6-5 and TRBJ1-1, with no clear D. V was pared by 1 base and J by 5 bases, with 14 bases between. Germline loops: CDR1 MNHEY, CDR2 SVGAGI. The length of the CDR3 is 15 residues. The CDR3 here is CASSYYGGSGTEAFF. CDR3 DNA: TGTGCCAGCAGTTACTATGGAGGGTCGGGTACTGAAGCTTTCTTT.

The CDR3: CASSVARDSPSGNTIYF. The CDR3 coding sequence is TGTGCCAGCAGCGTAGCCCGGGACAGTCCCTCTGGAAACACCATATATTTT. The chain has TRBV9 and TRBJ1-3; 7 nucleotides agree with TRBD1. The germline CDR1 and CDR2 sequences are SGDLS and YYNGEE. Trimming removed 0 bases from V and 0 bases from J; junction bases left unmatched: 6. This CDR3 has 17 residues.

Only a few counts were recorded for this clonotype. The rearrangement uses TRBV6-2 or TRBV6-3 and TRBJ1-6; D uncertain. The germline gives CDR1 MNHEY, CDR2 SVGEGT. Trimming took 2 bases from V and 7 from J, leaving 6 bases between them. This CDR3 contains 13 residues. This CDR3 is CASSYTDNSPLHF. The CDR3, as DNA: TGTGCCAGCAGTTACACGGACAATTCACCCCTCCACTTT.

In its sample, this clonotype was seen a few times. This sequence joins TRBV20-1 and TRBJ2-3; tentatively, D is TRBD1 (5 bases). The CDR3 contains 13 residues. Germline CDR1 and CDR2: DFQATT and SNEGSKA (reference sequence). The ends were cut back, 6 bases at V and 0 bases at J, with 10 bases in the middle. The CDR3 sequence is CSARTPSTDTQYF. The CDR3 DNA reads TGCAGTGCAAGGACACCTAGCACAGATACGCAGTATTTT.

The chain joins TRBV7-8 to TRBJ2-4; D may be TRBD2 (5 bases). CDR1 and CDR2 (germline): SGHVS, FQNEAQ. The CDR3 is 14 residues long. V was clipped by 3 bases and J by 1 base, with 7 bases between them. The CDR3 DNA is TGTGCCAGCAGCTTCGGCGGGGCCAAAAACATTCAGTACTTC. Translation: CASSFGGAKNIQYF.

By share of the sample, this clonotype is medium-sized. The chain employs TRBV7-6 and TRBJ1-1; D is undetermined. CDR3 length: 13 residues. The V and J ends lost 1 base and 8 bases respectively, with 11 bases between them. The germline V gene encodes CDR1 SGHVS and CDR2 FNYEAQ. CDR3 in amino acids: CASSLVPGREAFF. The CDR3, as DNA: TGTGCCAGCAGCTTAGTACCAGGACGGGAAGCTTTCTTT.

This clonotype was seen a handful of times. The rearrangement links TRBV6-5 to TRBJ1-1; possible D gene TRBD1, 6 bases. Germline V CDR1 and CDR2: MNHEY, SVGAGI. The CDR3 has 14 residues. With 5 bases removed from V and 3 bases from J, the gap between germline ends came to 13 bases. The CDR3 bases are TGTGCCAGCAGTCCCGGGACAATCGACACTGAAGCTTTCTTT. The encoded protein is CASSPGTIDTEAFF.

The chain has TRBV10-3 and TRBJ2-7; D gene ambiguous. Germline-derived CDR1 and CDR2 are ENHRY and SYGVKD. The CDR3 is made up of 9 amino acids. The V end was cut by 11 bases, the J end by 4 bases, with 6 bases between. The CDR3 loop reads CAPGYEQYF. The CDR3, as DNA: TGTGCCCCTGGATACGAGCAGTACTTC.

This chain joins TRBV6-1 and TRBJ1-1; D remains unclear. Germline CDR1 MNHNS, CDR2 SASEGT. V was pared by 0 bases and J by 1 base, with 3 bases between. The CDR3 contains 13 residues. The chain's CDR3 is CASSEARNTEAFF. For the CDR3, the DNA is TGTGCCAGCAGTGAAGCCAGGAACACTGAAGCTTTCTTT.

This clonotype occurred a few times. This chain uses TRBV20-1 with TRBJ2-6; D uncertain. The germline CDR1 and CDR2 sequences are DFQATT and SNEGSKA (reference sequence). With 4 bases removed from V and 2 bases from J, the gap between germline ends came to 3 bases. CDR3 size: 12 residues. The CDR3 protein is CSAKTGANVLTF. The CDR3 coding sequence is TGCAGTGCTAAGACTGGGGCCAACGTCCTGACTTTC.

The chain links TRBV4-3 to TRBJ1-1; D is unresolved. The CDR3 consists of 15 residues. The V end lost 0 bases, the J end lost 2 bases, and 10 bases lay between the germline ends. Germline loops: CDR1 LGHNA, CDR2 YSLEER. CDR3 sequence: CASSQDRVVNTEAFF. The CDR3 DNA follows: TGCGCCAGCAGCCAAGATCGGGTCGTAAACACTGAAGCTTTCTTT.

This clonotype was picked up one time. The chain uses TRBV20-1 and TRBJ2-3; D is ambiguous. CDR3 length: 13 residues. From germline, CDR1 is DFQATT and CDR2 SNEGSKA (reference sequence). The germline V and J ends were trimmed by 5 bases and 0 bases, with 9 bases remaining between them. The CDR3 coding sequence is TGCAGTGCTCTCAGGAGTAGCACAGATACGCAGTATTTT. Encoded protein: CSALRSSTDTQYF.

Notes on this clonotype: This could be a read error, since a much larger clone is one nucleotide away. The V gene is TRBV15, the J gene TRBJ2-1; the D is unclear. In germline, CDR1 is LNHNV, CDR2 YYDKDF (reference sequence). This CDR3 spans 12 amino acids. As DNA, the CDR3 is TGTGCCACCAGCAACTCCTACAATGAGCAGCTCTTC. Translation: CATSNSYNEQLF.

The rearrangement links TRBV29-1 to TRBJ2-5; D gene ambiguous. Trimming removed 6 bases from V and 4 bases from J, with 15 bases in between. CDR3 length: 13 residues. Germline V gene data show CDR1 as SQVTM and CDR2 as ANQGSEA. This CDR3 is CSVDKVVGETQYF. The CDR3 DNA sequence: TGCAGCGTCGATAAGGTGGTCGGAGAGACCCAGTACTTC.

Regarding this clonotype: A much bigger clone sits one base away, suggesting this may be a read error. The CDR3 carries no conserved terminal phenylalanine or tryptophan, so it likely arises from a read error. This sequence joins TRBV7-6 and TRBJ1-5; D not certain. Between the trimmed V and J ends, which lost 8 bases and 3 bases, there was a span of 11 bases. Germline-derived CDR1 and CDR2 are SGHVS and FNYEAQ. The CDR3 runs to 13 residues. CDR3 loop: CASSRRANQPQHL. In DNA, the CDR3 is TGTGCCAGCTCAAGGAGGGCCAATCAGCCCCAGCATCTT.

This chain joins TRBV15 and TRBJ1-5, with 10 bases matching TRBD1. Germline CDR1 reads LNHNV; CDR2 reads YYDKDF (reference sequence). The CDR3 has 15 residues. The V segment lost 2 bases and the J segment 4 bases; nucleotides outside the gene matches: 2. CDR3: CATSRSGQGNQPQHF. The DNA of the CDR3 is TGTGCCACCAGCAGATCGGGACAGGGGAATCAGCCCCAGCATTTT.

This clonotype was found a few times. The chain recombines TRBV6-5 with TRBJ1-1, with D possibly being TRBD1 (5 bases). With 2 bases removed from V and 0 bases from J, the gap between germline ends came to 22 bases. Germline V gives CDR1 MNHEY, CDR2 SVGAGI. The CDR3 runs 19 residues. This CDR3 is CASSYLGGAGAFMNTEAFF. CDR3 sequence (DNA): TGTGCCAGCAGTTACCTGGGAGGGGCCGGGGCTTTCATGAACACTGAAGCTTTCTTT.

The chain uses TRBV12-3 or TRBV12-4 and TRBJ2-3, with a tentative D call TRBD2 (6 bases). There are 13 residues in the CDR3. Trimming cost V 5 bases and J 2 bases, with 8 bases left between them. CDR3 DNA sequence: TGTGCCAGCAGTCCGGACTACACAGATACGCAGTATTTT. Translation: CASSPDYTDTQYF.

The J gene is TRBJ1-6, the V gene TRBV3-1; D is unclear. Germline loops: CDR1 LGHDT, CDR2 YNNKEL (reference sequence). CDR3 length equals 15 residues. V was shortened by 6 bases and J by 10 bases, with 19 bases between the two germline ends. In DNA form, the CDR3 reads TGTGCCAGCAGGGATCGAAGAGGGATAGGATCACCCCTCCACTTT. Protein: CASRDRRGIGSPLHF. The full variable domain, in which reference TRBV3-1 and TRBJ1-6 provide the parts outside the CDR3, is DTAVSQTPKYLVTQMGNDKSIKCEQNLGHDTMYWYKQDSKKFLKIMFSYNNKELIINETVPNRFSPKSPDKAHLNLHINSLELGDSAVYFCASRDRRGIGSPLHFGNGTRLTVT.

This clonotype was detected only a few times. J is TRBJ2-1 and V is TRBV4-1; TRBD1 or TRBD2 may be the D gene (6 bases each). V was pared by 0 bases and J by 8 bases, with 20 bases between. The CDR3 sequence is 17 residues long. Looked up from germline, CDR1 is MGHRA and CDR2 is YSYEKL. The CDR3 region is CASSQDIWGAQEDEQFF. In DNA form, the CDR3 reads TGCGCCAGCAGCCAAGATATATGGGGGGCGCAGGAGGATGAGCAGTTCTTC.

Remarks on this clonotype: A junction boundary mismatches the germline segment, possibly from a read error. The CDR3 spells CASGSYYNEQLF. CDR3 DNA sequence: TGCGCCAGCGGGAGCTACTACAATGAGCAGCTCTTC. The chain is built from TRBV4-1 and TRBJ2-1, with D tentatively TRBD2 (5 bases). The CDR3 runs 12 residues. The germline V gene encodes CDR1 MGHRA and CDR2 YSYEKL.

In DNA form, the CDR3 reads TGCGCCAGCAGTGGACTCTCGAACACTGAAGCTTTCTTT. Amino acids: CASSGLSNTEAFF. The gene calls are TRBV5-1 and TRBJ1-1; D ambiguous. Germline V gene sequence: CDR1 SGHRS, CDR2 YFSETQ. This CDR3 region has 13 residues. Trimming took off 5 bases at V and 1 base at J, with 9 bases between the two ends.